The next 32 T cell receptor beta chains were all read from a single sample in a study of blood T cell repertoires in COVID-19. The table came from immunoSEQ multiplex PCR; TCRdb's copy has only in-frame clones and leaves some out. The sample includes 100,000 or so clones, about 88% of them seen just once. Sequenced input: peripheral blood. The source of these receptors is a man younger than 40 in a cohort sampled during active COVID-19.

The chain employs TRBV5-8 and TRBJ1-3; D is undetermined. The V end was cut by 0 bases, the J end by 7 bases, with 5 bases between. CDR3 length equals 12 residues. Germline V gene data show CDR1 as SGHTS and CDR2 as YDEGEE. The CDR3 region has the DNA TGTGCCAGCAGCTTGGCCGAGAACACCATATATTTT. Residues: CASSLAENTIYF.

This chain links TRBV30 with TRBJ2-1; 7 bases map to TRBD2. Germline CDR1 is GTSNPN and CDR2 is SVGIG (reference sequence). The CDR3 covers 16 residues. V trimming: 0 bases; J trimming: 4 bases; junction bases outside the gene matches: 9. DNA of the CDR3: TGTGCCTGGAGTGTACTGGGGGGAGGGCCATACAATGAGCAGTTCTTC. Amino acid sequence: CAWSVLGGGPYNEQFF.

For the CDR3, the DNA is TGTGCCAGCAGCCAAGGGGACAGGGACCCAGATACGCAGTATTTT. Translation: CASSQGDRDPDTQYF. V and J are TRBV3-1 (or the pseudogene TRBV3-2) and TRBJ2-3; 9 bases align to TRBD1. Germline V gene lookup returns CDR1 LGHDT and CDR2 YNNKEL (reference sequence). V shed 1 base and J 4 bases; nucleotides not matched to a gene: 3. CDR3 length equals 15 residues.

This chain uses TRBV5-5 with TRBJ1-2; no definite D call. This CDR3 has 15 amino acids. Germline lookup yields CDR1 SGHKS and CDR2 YYEKEE (reference sequence). The V gene lost 3 bases and the J gene lost 2 bases, with 14 bases spanning the gap. CDR3 bases: TGTGCCAGCAGCTCCATGGCCCCCCTCAACTATGGCTACACCTTC. The encoded protein is CASSSMAPLNYGYTF.

This clone turned up a few times. This chain connects TRBV28 to TRBJ1-5, with 8 bases matching TRBD1. The V segment lost 3 bases and the J segment 4 bases; nucleotides outside the gene matches: 17. Per germline, CDR1 MDHEN and CDR2 SYDVKM. The CDR3 consists of 19 residues. The CDR3 here is CASSFYGQGPRLKNQPQHF. DNA of the CDR3: TGTGCCAGCAGTTTTTATGGACAGGGTCCAAGACTTAAAAATCAGCCCCAGCATTTT.

This rearrangement joins TRBV19 to TRBJ1-5; D possibly corresponds to TRBD1 (5 bases). Germline V gene sequence: CDR1 LNHDA, CDR2 SQIVND (reference sequence). V was trimmed by 8 bases and J by 0 bases, leaving 26 bases between them. The CDR3 is made up of 19 amino acids. As DNA, the CDR3 is TGTGCCAGTCAAAGCCCTCTCTACCGGGACTCTTATAGCAATCAGCCCCAGCATTTT. Protein: CASQSPLYRDSYSNQPQHF.

This sequence joins TRBV9 and TRBJ2-3, with 8 positions matching TRBD2. The CDR3 is 15 amino acids. The V gene end was trimmed by 0 bases and the J gene end by 4 bases; junction bases not matched to a gene: 4. Germline V CDR1 and CDR2: SGDLS, YYNGEE. The CDR3 coding sequence is TGTGCCAGCAGCGTAGCGGGGGGGTTGTCAGATACGCAGTATTTT. This codes for CASSVAGGLSDTQYF.

The V gene is TRBV27, the J gene TRBJ1-1; 9 bases line up with TRBD1. Germline lookup yields CDR1 MNHEY and CDR2 SMNVEV (reference sequence). This CDR3 contains 17 residues. V was clipped by 5 bases and J by 4 bases; unmatched bases: 14. Written as DNA, the CDR3 is TGTGCCAGCAGTCGCCAGCTCTACAGGGGGCGAAGCACTGAAGCTTTCTTT. Translating gives CASSRQLYRGRSTEAFF.

This chain uses TRBV4-1 with TRBJ1-1; D unresolved. This CDR3 contains 14 residues. V was pared by 0 bases and J by 0 bases, with 5 bases between. Germline loops: CDR1 MGHRA, CDR2 YSYEKL. The CDR3 here is CASSQDYMNTEAFF. CDR3 sequence (DNA): TGCGCCAGCAGCCAAGATTATATGAACACTGAAGCTTTCTTT.

The rearrangement joins TRBV6-5 to TRBJ1-2; TRBD1 aligns across 7 bases. The V gene's germline CDR1 is MNHEY and CDR2 SVGAGI. V was pared by 10 bases and J by 4 bases, with 12 bases of the junction left unmatched. The CDR3 extends over 14 amino acids. CDR3 in DNA: TGTGCCACCGTACAGGGGTTGCGGGTCTATGGCTACACCTTC. Residues: CATVQGLRVYGYTF.

The chain uses TRBV18 and TRBJ1-3; 10 bases align to TRBD1. Per the germline V gene, CDR1 is KGHSH and CDR2 is LQKENI. The CDR3 length is 16 residues. Trimming took 1 base from V and 4 from J; bases not matched to a gene: 4. Here the CDR3 reads CASSPRQGAAGNTIYF. CDR3 bases: TGTGCCAGCTCACCACGACAGGGGGCGGCCGGAAACACCATATATTTT.

V usage is TRBV27 and J usage is TRBJ2-7, with 11 bases identical to TRBD2. V lost 7 bases and J lost 5; bases outside the gene matches: 10. This CDR3 contains 15 residues. Per germline, CDR1 MNHEY and CDR2 SMNVEV (reference sequence). CDR3 loop: CASTFVAGGPHEQYF. In DNA, the CDR3 is TGTGCCAGCACCTTCGTAGCGGGGGGGCCCCACGAGCAGTACTTC.

The rearrangement joins TRBV6-6 to TRBJ1-1; D might be TRBD1 (6 bases). V shed 6 bases and J shed 1 base, with 18 bases lying between them. CDR1 is MNHNY and CDR2 is SVGAGI in the germline V gene (reference sequence). The CDR3 sequence is 16 residues long. CDR3 protein: CASSSRGGRGNTEAFF. The CDR3 DNA follows: TGTGCCAGCAGCTCACGAGGAGGCAGGGGGAACACTGAAGCTTTCTTT.

The rearrangement links TRBV7-3 to TRBJ2-7, with a possible D match to TRBD1 (5 bases). Germline V gives CDR1 SGHTA, CDR2 FQGTGA. V was shortened by 5 bases and J by 6 bases, with 11 bases between the two germline ends. The CDR3 is made up of 12 amino acids. CDR3: CASSAAGREQYF. The DNA of the CDR3 is TGTGCCAGCAGCGCAGCAGGGCGCGAGCAGTACTTC.

The sample holds one count of this clone. V is TRBV6-5 and J is TRBJ2-6, with D possibly TRBD1 on 5 matching bases. Trimming took 8 bases from V and 4 from J, leaving 9 bases between them. The germline V gene has CDR1 MNHEY and CDR2 SVGAGI. This CDR3 is built from 13 residues. The CDR3: CASLGAGANVLTF. CDR3 sequence (DNA): TGTGCCAGCCTAGGGGCGGGGGCCAACGTCCTGACTTTC.

J is TRBJ2-1 and V is TRBV5-1, with 12 positions matching TRBD2. The V gene's germline CDR1 is SGHRS and CDR2 YFSETQ. The CDR3 runs 17 residues. Germline trimming cut 4 bases from V and 4 bases from J; bases unmatched to any gene: 9. CDR3 residues: CASSPGGGLAGYNEQFF. The CDR3 DNA follows: TGCGCCAGCAGCCCAGGAGGGGGACTAGCGGGTTACAATGAGCAGTTCTTC.

The chain combines TRBV10-1 with TRBJ1-1; D perhaps matches TRBD1 (6 bases). Germline CDR1 is WNHNN and CDR2 is SYGVQD (reference sequence). The CDR3 length is 18 residues. V was clipped by 7 bases and J by 8 bases, with 32 bases between them. CDR3 sequence: CASTHAPTGWGDSYEAFF. CDR3 nucleotide sequence: TGCGCCAGCACCCACGCACCCACAGGGTGGGGCGATTCTTACGAAGCTTTCTTT.

This clone turned up a few times. The chain joins TRBV30 to TRBJ1-1; D is unresolved. V was pared by 3 bases and J by 5 bases, with 13 bases between. This CDR3 region has 13 residues. Per the germline V gene, CDR1 is GTSNPN and CDR2 is SVGIG (reference sequence). The CDR3 DNA reads as TGTGCCTGGAGCAAAGCATCAGGAACTGAAGCTTTCTTT. Its translation is CAWSKASGTEAFF.

The rearrangement joins TRBV29-1 to TRBJ2-6, with 7 positions matching TRBD2. V trimming: 3 bases; J trimming: 1 base; junction bases outside the gene matches: 0. CDR1 and CDR2 (germline): SQVTM, ANQGSEA. The CDR3 is 14 residues long. In nucleotides, the CDR3 is TGCAGCGTTGACGGGGGGTCTGGGGCCAACGTCCTGACTTTC. Amino acids: CSVDGGSGANVLTF.

The chain uses TRBV11-1 and TRBJ2-5; 9 nucleotides line up with TRBD2. Looked up from germline, CDR1 is SGHAT and CDR2 is FQDESV (reference sequence). The CDR3 is 16 residues long. V shed 2 bases, J shed 4 bases, and the junction held 8 bases outside the gene matches. The CDR3 loop is CASSLWRGGPGETQYF. The CDR3 DNA follows: TGTGCCAGCAGCTTATGGCGGGGGGGCCCGGGAGAGACCCAGTACTTC.

In this sample, this clone turned up once. This chain uses TRBV5-1 with TRBJ2-3; tentative D call: TRBD2 (6 bases). CDR1 is SGHRS and CDR2 is YFSETQ in the germline V gene. V dropped 0 bases and J dropped 5 bases, with 10 bases sitting between them. The CDR3 covers 14 residues. The chain's CDR3 is CASSLGLVVDTQYF. Written as DNA, the CDR3 is TGCGCCAGCAGCTTGGGACTAGTTGTAGATACGCAGTATTTT.

The V call is TRBV3-1 (or the pseudogene TRBV3-2), the J call TRBJ2-1; 12 bases are shared with TRBD2. This CDR3 is 15 amino acids long. CDR1 and CDR2 (germline): LGHDT, YNNKEL (reference sequence). J gave up 9 bases and V 2 bases, and 5 bases lay outside the gene matches. CDR3 amino acids: CASSQTSGGSTEQFF. The DNA for the CDR3 is TGTGCCAGCAGCCAAACTAGCGGGGGGTCTACTGAGCAGTTCTTC.

This clone showed up just once. The chain joins TRBV5-6 to TRBJ2-7; 9 bases align to TRBD1. V was clipped by 4 bases and J by 4 bases; unmatched bases: 6. The CDR3 runs 14 residues. Per germline, CDR1 SGHDT and CDR2 YYEEEE. The CDR3 nucleotides are TGTGCCAGCAGCCCTGGGACAGGGTGGTACGAGCAGTACTTC. Translating it yields CASSPGTGWYEQYF.

The V call is TRBV5-4, the J call TRBJ1-2, with 9 bases identical to TRBD1. Germline V lookup: CDR1 SGHNT, CDR2 YYREEE (reference sequence). J gave up 3 bases and V 3 bases, and 12 bases lay outside the gene matches. The CDR3 length is 17 residues. The CDR3 bases are TGTGCCAGCAGCTCTGGACAGGGGCGCCCCAAGGACTATGGCTACACCTTC. It yields the protein CASSSGQGRPKDYGYTF.

The chain links TRBV18 to TRBJ1-5; perhaps TRBD1 as D (6 bases). Per germline, CDR1 KGHSH and CDR2 LQKENI. V lost 3 bases and J lost 0, with 15 bases in between. There are 17 residues in the CDR3. The CDR3 loop reads CASSPGHRNYSNQPQHF. Here the CDR3 DNA reads TGTGCCAGCTCACCGGGACACCGAAATTATAGCAATCAGCCCCAGCATTTT.

This chain joins TRBV7-3 and TRBJ2-7, with D possibly TRBD1 on 6 matching bases. V was shortened by 5 bases and J by 3 bases, with 23 bases between the two germline ends. CDR1 SGHTA and CDR2 FQGTGA come from the germline V gene. The CDR3 has 17 residues. The CDR3 loop is CASSPDRTAWVYYEQYF. The CDR3 region has the DNA TGTGCCAGCAGCCCCGACCGGACAGCGTGGGTCTACTACGAGCAGTACTTC.

This clone is termed large. The chain links TRBV7-8 to TRBJ1-2; D gene unclear. V lost 5 bases, J lost 4 bases, and 17 bases lay in between. The CDR3 covers 15 residues. The V gene's germline CDR1 is SGHVS and CDR2 FQNEAQ. The CDR3 protein is CASSAEWGESYGYTF. The CDR3 region has the DNA TGTGCCAGCAGCGCTGAATGGGGAGAAAGCTATGGCTACACCTTC.

J is TRBJ1-5 and V is TRBV19, with D unclear. The germline CDR1 and CDR2 sequences are LNHDA and SQIVND (reference sequence). The CDR3 sequence is 10 residues long. Trimming shortened V by 10 bases and J by 7 bases, and 8 bases separated the two germline ends. CDR3 region: CAIGGQPQHF. CDR3 in DNA: TGTGCCATCGGAGGCCAGCCCCAGCATTTT.

Only a few counts were recorded for this clone. The V call is TRBV13, the J call TRBJ2-7; D is perhaps TRBD1 (6 bases). The V end was cut by 0 bases, the J end by 2 bases, with 11 bases between. The CDR3 has 15 residues. The V gene's germline CDR1 is PRHDT and CDR2 FYEKMQ (reference sequence). Written as DNA, the CDR3 is TGTGCCAGCAGCTTAGGGGGGACACCAACCTACGAGCAGTACTTC. As protein: CASSLGGTPTYEQYF. The full variable domain, rest sourced from reference TRBV13 and TRBJ2-7, is AAGVIQSPRHLIKEKRETATLKCYPIPRHDTVYWYQQGPGQDPQFLISFYEKMQSDKGSIPDRFSAQQFSDYHSELNMSSLELGDSALYFCASSLGGTPTYEQYFGPGTRLTVT.

V usage is TRBV2 and J usage is TRBJ2-7, with TRBD2 identical over 8 bases. V shed 6 bases, J shed 6 bases, and the junction held 7 bases outside the gene matches. This CDR3 has 13 amino acids. The germline V gene has CDR1 SNHLY and CDR2 FYNNEI. In DNA form, the CDR3 reads TGTGCCAGCAGGACCTCCGGGGGGGGCGAGCAGTACTTC. It encodes CASRTSGGGEQYF.

The CDR3 coding sequence is TGTGCCAGCAGTTACGGTGTGACAAACACTGAAGCTTTCTTT. Translated, it gives CASSYGVTNTEAFF. J is TRBJ1-1 and V is TRBV6-6; unclear D gene. Germline CDR1 is MNHNY and CDR2 is SVGAGI (reference sequence). There are 14 residues in the CDR3. Deletions cut 2 bases from V and 2 bases from J, with 9 bases between.

The V call is TRBV6-5, the J call TRBJ1-2; D might be TRBD1 (5 bases). This CDR3 is 14 amino acids long. Trimming pared 6 bases from V and 0 bases from J, leaving 11 bases between. Germline V gene lookup returns CDR1 MNHEY and CDR2 SVGAGI. The CDR3 is CASSFARANYGYTF. DNA for the CDR3: TGTGCCAGCAGCTTTGCCAGGGCTAACTATGGCTACACCTTC.